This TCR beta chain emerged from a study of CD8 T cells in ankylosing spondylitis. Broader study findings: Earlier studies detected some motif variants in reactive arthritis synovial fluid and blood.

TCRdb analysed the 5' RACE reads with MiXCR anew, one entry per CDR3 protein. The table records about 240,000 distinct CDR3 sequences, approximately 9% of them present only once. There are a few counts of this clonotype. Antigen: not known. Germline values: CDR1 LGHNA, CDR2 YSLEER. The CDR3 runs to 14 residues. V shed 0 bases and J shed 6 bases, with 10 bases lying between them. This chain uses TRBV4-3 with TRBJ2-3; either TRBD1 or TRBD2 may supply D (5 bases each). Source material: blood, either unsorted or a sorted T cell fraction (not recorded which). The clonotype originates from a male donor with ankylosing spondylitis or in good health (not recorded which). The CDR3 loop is CASSQEPGDDTQYF. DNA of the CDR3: TGCGCCAGCAGCCAAGAACCCGGGGACGATACGCAGTATTTT.